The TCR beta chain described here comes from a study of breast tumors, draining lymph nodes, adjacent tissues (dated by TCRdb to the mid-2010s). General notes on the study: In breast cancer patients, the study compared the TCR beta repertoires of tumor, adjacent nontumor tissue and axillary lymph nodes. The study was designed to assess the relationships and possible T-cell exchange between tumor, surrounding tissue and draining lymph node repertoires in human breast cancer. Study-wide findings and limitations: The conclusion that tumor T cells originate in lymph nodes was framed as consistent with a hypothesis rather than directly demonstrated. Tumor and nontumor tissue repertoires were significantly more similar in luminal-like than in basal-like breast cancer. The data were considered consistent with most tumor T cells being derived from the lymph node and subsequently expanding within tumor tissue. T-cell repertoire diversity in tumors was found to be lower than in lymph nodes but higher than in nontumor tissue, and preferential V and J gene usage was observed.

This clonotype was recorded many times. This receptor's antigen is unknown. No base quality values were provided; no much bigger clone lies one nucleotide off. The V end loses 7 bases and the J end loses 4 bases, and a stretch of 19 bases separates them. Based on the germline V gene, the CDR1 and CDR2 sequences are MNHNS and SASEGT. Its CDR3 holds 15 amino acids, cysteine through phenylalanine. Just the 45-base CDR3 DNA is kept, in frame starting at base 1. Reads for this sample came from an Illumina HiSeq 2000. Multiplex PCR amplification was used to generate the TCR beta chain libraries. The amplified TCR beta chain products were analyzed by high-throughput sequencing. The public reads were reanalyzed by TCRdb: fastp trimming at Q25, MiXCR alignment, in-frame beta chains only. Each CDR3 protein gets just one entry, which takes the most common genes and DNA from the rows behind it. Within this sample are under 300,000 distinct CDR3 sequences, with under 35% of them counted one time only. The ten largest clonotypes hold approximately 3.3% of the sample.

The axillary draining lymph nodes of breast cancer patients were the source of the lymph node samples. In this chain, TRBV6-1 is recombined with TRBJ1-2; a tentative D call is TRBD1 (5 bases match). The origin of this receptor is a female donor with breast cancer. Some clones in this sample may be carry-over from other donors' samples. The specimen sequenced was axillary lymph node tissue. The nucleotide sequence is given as TGTGCCAGCACTCCTCGCAGGGAGGGAGTCTATGGCTACACCTTC. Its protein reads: CASTPRREGVYGYTF.